The clone carrying this T cell receptor beta chain has a single count. TCRdb's copy holds only in-frame clones and misses some; the assay was immunoSEQ multiplex PCR. The sample has some 2,500,000 clones, 85% to 95% seen once; the top ten hold approximately 0.41%. This sample is part of a study of shared clonotypes between healthy human individuals. There are 16 residues in the CDR3. The sequence was collected from a man younger than 35 in good health. Some clones in this sample may be carry-over from other donors' samples. Input material: naive CD4+ T cells from PBMCs. The subset here: CD45RA+ positively selected. This chain joins TRBV1 and TRBJ2-7; the DNA was not compared with TRBD1, the D call given in the table. TRBV1 is deemed a pseudogene. The CDR3 reads CTSSQDRQGDGYEQYF. CDR3 DNA sequence: TGCACCAGCAGCCAAGATAGGCAGGGGGATGGCTACGAGCAGTACTTC.